This TCR beta chain appears in the sequencing data of a study of T cell responses to AZD1222 COVID-19 vaccine (dated by TCRdb to about 2021). For the study in its entirety: AZD1222 recipients with second doses at about 4 weeks or about 12 weeks were pooled, because spike-specific TCR depth and breadth did not differ between schedules. A total of roughly 240 trial participants underwent TCR sequencing, of whom approximately 210 received two doses of AZD1222 and around 25 received two doses of the MenACWY control vaccine. Trial participants were enrolled by age into 18-55, 56-69 and 70-plus year subgroups, with approximately 150, 28 and 58 TCR-sequenced participants respectively. What the study reported, not specific to this receptor: Because no samples from the day 14 peak response were available, repertoires could be characterized only after the peak T cell response. The whole spike protein was spanned by vaccine-associated CD4 TCRs, and dominant responses were seen in regions 160-218 and 743-854. Conclusions about previously exposed vaccinees are limited because only five to seven AZD1222 recipients were SARS-CoV-2 seropositive at baseline. Reportedly, close to half of the unique spike-specific TCRs recognized epitopes lying outside the regions that are mutated in the B.1.351 and B.1.1.7 variants. Spike-specific TCR breadth and depth rose significantly after two AZD1222 doses compared with day 0 and with MenACWY recipients. Most participants were white British and females outnumbered males, and the authors suggested that clonal diversity may have been underestimated. The 56-69-year group was small, and its depth increase did not reach significance, likely because of low power.

The CDR3 regions of human TCRbeta chains were analyzed by immunosequencing. Under the source paper's analysis protocol: TCRs in the repertoires were compared against a reference library of SARS-CoV-2-specific TCRs that had been generated with the MIRA antigen-specificity platform. Breadth meant the fraction of unique TCRs that were SARS-CoV-2-associated, whereas depth meant the fraction of total T cells that were SARS-CoV-2-associated. Each spike-specific TCR was assigned to its reactive spike region and to a CD4 or CD8 class using the MIRA data. Log10-transformed breadth and depth values were compared by one-way ANOVA with Sidak's multiple comparisons tests. The clones in this table, taken by TCRdb from immuneACCESS, are in-frame only. Not every clone is retained; where verified, under half of the shortfall comes from an unresolved V gene, and the cause of the rest is unknown. The V and J calls and the clone size are those of that table, but D and trimming were determined from the DNA. The sample profile shows almost 65,000 clones; 80% to 85% of them were found once. The ten largest clonotypes hold 6.5% to 8% of the sample.

For this clone: Its antigen specificity is not known. There are no base qualities to consult, and no much larger clone falls within one base.

In light of the paper, this sample's time point label describes: baseline before first vaccination. Vaccinee samples were obtained from the UK trials COV001 and COV002, which included a single-blind randomized controlled phase 2/3 trial of AZD1222 (ChAdOx1 nCoV-19) in healthy adults. Trial participant PBMC samples were collected at day 0 and day 28 after the second dose for TCRbeta chain sequencing. Trimming leaves V shorter by 6 bases and J shorter by 6 bases, with the junction holding 10 bases beyond the gene matches. The germline V gene supplies CDR1 LGHNT and CDR2 FRNRAP. From the cysteine through the phenylalanine, the CDR3 covers 14 amino acids. Solely the CDR3 DNA is kept, with 42 bases framed from the first base.

The sequence came from an adult in good health. The source was peripheral blood, collected on day 0 of AZD1222 vaccination. The rearranged segments are TRBV12-5 and TRBJ1-1, with 7 bases aligning to TRBD1. The DNA is as follows: TGTGCTAGTGGAGTCACAGACAGGGCCCCTGAAGCTTTCTTT. This codes for CASGVTDRAPEAFF. The CDR3 plus the reference TRBV12-5 and TRBJ1-1 genes for the other parts give the full variable domain: DARVTQTPRHKVTEMGQEVTMRCQPILGHNTVFWYRQTMMQGLELLAYFRNRAPLDDSGMPKDRFSAEMPDATLATLKIQPSEPRDSAVYFCASGVTDRAPEAFFGQGTRLTVV.